Listed here are 31 T cell receptor beta chains from one sample, sequenced in a study of blood T cell repertoires in COVID-19. The method was immunoSEQ multiplex PCR; TCRdb's version includes in-frame clones alone and lacks a portion of them. The data contain hundreds of thousands of clones, 85% to 90% of them singletons. The sample was PBMCs or T cells enriched from blood (not recorded which). These receptors were obtained from a man under 40 who had recovered from COVID-19.

V gene TRBV27 combines with J gene TRBJ2-2; D might be TRBD1 (6 bases). This CDR3 region has 14 residues. The V gene lost 5 bases and the J gene lost 5 bases, with 12 bases spanning the gap. The germline gives CDR1 MNHEY, CDR2 SMNVEV (reference sequence). The CDR3 sequence is CASSTNRVTGELFF. The CDR3 DNA follows: TGTGCCAGCAGTACCAACAGGGTTACCGGGGAGCTGTTTTTT.

This clone has just one count. Within the sample, other DNA sequences also encode this same CDR3. This sequence joins TRBV18 and TRBJ1-2; 7 positions match TRBD1. V shed 3 bases and J 8 bases; nucleotides not matched to a gene: 6. Germline lookup yields CDR1 KGHSH and CDR2 LQKENI. The length of the CDR3 is 13 residues. The CDR3 loop reads CASSPDRAYGYTF. CDR3 coding DNA: TGTGCCAGCTCACCCGACAGGGCATACGGCTACACCTTC. The variable domain in full, completed from reference TRBV18 and TRBJ1-2, reads NAGVMQNPRHLVRRRGQEARLRCSPMKGHSHVYWYRQLPEEGLKFMVYLQKENIIDESGMPKERFSAEFPKEGPSILRIQQVVRGDSAAYFCASSPDRAYGYTFGSGTRLTVV.

This clone has only one observation. The chain employs TRBV5-5 and TRBJ1-2, with TRBD1 identical over 10 bases. J lost 6 bases, V lost 4 bases, and 9 bases had no gene match. The CDR3 length is 15 residues. Germline lookup yields CDR1 SGHKS and CDR2 YYEKEE (reference sequence). The CDR3 protein is CASSHKGQGVDGYTF. CDR3 bases: TGTGCCAGCAGCCATAAAGGACAGGGGGTGGATGGCTACACCTTC.

The rearrangement links TRBV5-8 to TRBJ1-1, with a weak D call TRBD1 (5 bases). Trimming took 1 base from V and 4 from J, leaving 14 bases between them. The CDR3 contains 15 residues. CDR1 is SGHTS, CDR2 YDEGEE, per germline. The CDR3 nucleotides are TGTGCCAGCAGCTTGTTAGGCGGGGCGACCACTGAAGCTTTCTTT. This translates into CASSLLGGATTEAFF.

The chain links TRBV10-3 to TRBJ2-7; a weak D match, TRBD2 (5 bases). Trimming removed 9 bases at V and 3 bases at J, with 12 bases between. Germline V gene lookup returns CDR1 ENHRY and CDR2 SYGVKD. The CDR3 has 12 residues. The CDR3 DNA sequence: TGTGCCATAGGGCGGGCTTTCTACGAGCAGTACTTC. This encodes CAIGRAFYEQYF.

The DNA for the CDR3 is TGTGCCAGCAGAAGGGGGGGTAACTATGGCTACACCTTC. Protein: CASRRGGNYGYTF. This chain uses TRBV6-5 with TRBJ1-2; perhaps TRBD1 as D (6 bases). CDR3 size: 13 residues. Looked up from germline, CDR1 is MNHEY and CDR2 is SVGAGI. V dropped 6 bases and J dropped 1 base, with 9 bases sitting between them.

V is TRBV5-1 and J is TRBJ1-1; a possible D gene is TRBD1 (6 bases). The length of the CDR3 is 16 residues. From germline, CDR1 is SGHRS and CDR2 YFSETQ. The V and J ends lost 4 bases and 1 base respectively, with 17 bases between them. The CDR3 here is CASSHAQQGPNTEAFF. For the CDR3, the DNA is TGCGCCAGCAGCCACGCGCAACAGGGACCGAACACTGAAGCTTTCTTT.

V usage is TRBV7-9 and J usage is TRBJ1-4; no definite D call. V was cut by 4 bases and J by 1 base, with 22 bases left in between. The germline V gene encodes CDR1 SEHNR and CDR2 FQNEAQ (reference sequence). The CDR3 is 19 amino acids. For the CDR3, the DNA is TGTGCCAGCAGCTCCGCGATTATCAGGATAGGAGGAACTAATGAAAAACTGTTTTTT. Its translation is CASSSAIIRIGGTNEKLFF.

The chain carries TRBV19 and TRBJ1-4, with 7 bases that match TRBD1. CDR3 length: 17 amino acids. With V trimmed by 6 bases and J by 0 bases, 10 bases remained unmatched. Germline assignment: CDR1 LNHDA and CDR2 SQIVND (reference sequence). The CDR3 sequence: CASRSTGTVSTNEKLFF. In nucleotides, the CDR3 is TGTGCCAGTAGATCCACCGGGACAGTCTCAACTAATGAAAAACTGTTTTTT.

This chain uses TRBV11-2 with TRBJ2-5, with 14 bases that match TRBD2. This CDR3 spans 17 amino acids. In germline, CDR1 is SGHAT, CDR2 FQNNGV. J lost 4 bases, V lost 3 bases, and 7 bases had no gene match. CDR3 sequence (DNA): TGTGCCAGCAGCTTCCGAGGGACTAGCGGGAGTGTAGAGACCCAGTACTTC. This gives the protein CASSFRGTSGSVETQYF.

The CDR3 sequence: CASSSAGTGSTQYF. The DNA for the CDR3 is TGTGCCAGCAGCTCCGCCGGGACAGGATCGACCCAGTACTTC. The V call is TRBV7-9, the J call TRBJ2-5; TRBD1 matches 8 bases. Trimming at V came to 4 bases and at J to 7 bases, leaving 8 bases not matched to a gene. Germline loops: CDR1 SEHNR, CDR2 FQNEAQ (reference sequence). The length of the CDR3 is 14 residues.

V usage is TRBV10-3 and J usage is TRBJ2-5; 9 nucleotides line up with TRBD2. The CDR3 is made up of 14 amino acids. CDR1 and CDR2 (germline): ENHRY, SYGVKD. V gave up 5 bases and J gave up 2 bases; unmatched junction bases: 3. The CDR3 reads CAISRLAGQETQYF. The CDR3 bases are TGTGCCATCAGTCGGCTAGCGGGGCAAGAGACCCAGTACTTC.

The chain carries TRBV27 and TRBJ2-2, with TRBD2 matching 9 bases. This CDR3 has 17 residues. Germline CDR1 MNHEY, CDR2 SMNVEV (reference sequence). V shed 3 bases and J 5 bases; nucleotides not matched to a gene: 10. The CDR3 DNA sequence: TGTGCCAGCAGTTTCTCCCGGGTAACTAGCGGGACCGGGGAGCTGTTTTTT. It encodes CASSFSRVTSGTGELFF.

The chain employs TRBV5-1 and TRBJ1-1, with D possibly TRBD1 on 5 matching bases. Per germline, CDR1 SGHRS and CDR2 YFSETQ. This CDR3 has 14 amino acids. V was clipped by 2 bases and J by 1 base, with 9 bases between them. The CDR3 sequence is CASSFPGKNTEAFF. The CDR3 DNA is TGCGCCAGCAGCTTCCCAGGGAAGAACACTGAAGCTTTCTTT.

This clone was counted once. This chain uses TRBV29-1 with TRBJ1-2; a possible D gene is TRBD1 (5 bases). CDR3 length: 15 residues. V dropped 1 base and J dropped 3 bases, with 15 bases sitting between them. In germline, CDR1 is SQVTM, CDR2 ANQGSEA. CDR3 coding DNA: TGCAGCGTTGAAGTTCCCCCGGGGGGGTACTATGGCTACACCTTC. This codes for CSVEVPPGGYYGYTF.

The chain has TRBV12-3 or TRBV12-4 and TRBJ1-3; D unclear. The CDR3 runs to 13 residues. The V end was cut by 5 bases, the J end by 1 base, with 6 bases between. CDR3 nucleotide sequence: TGTGCCAGCAGTACAGATTCTGGAAACACCATATATTTT. It yields the protein CASSTDSGNTIYF.

The chain combines TRBV3-1 (or the pseudogene TRBV3-2) with TRBJ2-5; weak D call: TRBD2 (6 bases). With 2 bases removed from V and 4 bases from J, the gap between germline ends came to 14 bases. The CDR3 is 15 amino acids. Per germline, CDR1 LGHDT and CDR2 YNNKEL (reference sequence). The CDR3: CASSQNLVGGETQYF. CDR3 sequence (DNA): TGTGCCAGCAGCCAAAATCTGGTGGGAGGAGAGACCCAGTACTTC.

The V call is TRBV14, the J call TRBJ2-4; 8 nucleotides agree with TRBD2. The junction had 15 bases not matched to a gene; V was cut back by 5 bases and J by 3 bases. Germline loops: CDR1 SGHDN, CDR2 FVKESK. This CDR3 has 18 amino acids. The CDR3 sequence: CASSGRGREGAVKNIQYF. Written as DNA, the CDR3 is TGTGCCAGCAGCGGACGGGGACGGGAGGGCGCGGTCAAAAACATTCAGTACTTC. The variable domain in full, completed from reference TRBV14 and TRBJ2-4, reads EAGVTQFPSHSVIEKGQTVTLRCDPISGHDNLYWYRRVMGKEIKFLLHFVKESKQDESGMPNNRFLAERTGGTYSTLKVQPAELEDSGVYFCASSGRGREGAVKNIQYFGAGTRLSVL.

The chain employs TRBV28 and TRBJ1-2; the match to TRBD1 covers 8 bases. CDR1 and CDR2 from the germline V gene are MDHEN and SYDVKM. The CDR3 is 14 amino acids. With V trimmed by 2 bases and J by 4 bases, 3 bases remained unmatched. CDR3 sequence: CASSLQGATYGYTF. The CDR3 bases are TGTGCCAGCAGTTTACAGGGGGCTACCTATGGCTACACCTTC.

In DNA, the CDR3 is TGTGCCAGTAGTCTCGGACAGGGGGCCAATTCACCCCTCCACTTT. Protein sequence: CASSLGQGANSPLHF. The J gene is TRBJ1-6, the V gene TRBV19; 11 nucleotides line up with TRBD1. CDR3 length: 15 residues. With V trimmed by 5 bases and J by 7 bases, 4 bases remained unmatched. The germline CDR1 and CDR2 sequences are LNHDA and SQIVND (reference sequence). Complete variable domain (other parts from reference TRBV19 and TRBJ1-6): DGGITQSPKYLFRKEGQNVTLSCEQNLNHDAMYWYRQDPGQGLRLIYYSQIVNDFQKGDIAEGYSVSREKKESFPLTVTSAQKNPTAFYLCASSLGQGANSPLHFGNGTRLTVT.

CDR3 protein: CASSPDWNEQYF. As DNA, the CDR3 is TGTGCCAGCAGTCCTGACTGGAACGAGCAGTACTTC. The chain employs TRBV2 and TRBJ2-7; D gene uncertain. There are 12 residues in the CDR3. CDR1 and CDR2 from the germline V gene are SNHLY and FYNNEI. V was trimmed by 5 bases and J by 5 bases, leaving 10 bases between them.

The rearrangement joins TRBV5-5 to TRBJ1-5, with TRBD1 identical over 12 bases. The CDR3 runs to 19 residues. Germline values: CDR1 SGHKS, CDR2 YYEKEE (reference sequence). The J segment lost 0 bases and the V segment lost 4 bases, leaving 11 bases of the junction unmatched. The CDR3: CASSKWDRGRLNSNQPQHF. The CDR3 DNA is TGTGCCAGCAGCAAGTGGGACAGGGGGCGACTGAATAGCAATCAGCCCCAGCATTTT.

The rearrangement links TRBV5-1 to TRBJ2-7, with TRBD2 identical over 10 bases. V lost 3 bases to trimming and J lost 5 bases; unmatched junction nucleotides: 11. CDR3 size: 16 residues. The germline CDR1 and CDR2 sequences are SGHRS and YFSETQ. CDR3: CASSSPASGSTHEQYF. CDR3 in DNA: TGCGCCAGCAGCTCCCCTGCTAGCGGGAGTACCCACGAGCAGTACTTC.

This clone was recorded only once. This chain links TRBV27 with TRBJ1-2; 7 bases are a match to TRBD1. V was clipped by 5 bases and J by 8 bases; unmatched bases: 14. This CDR3 is built from 15 residues. The germline V gene has CDR1 MNHEY and CDR2 SMNVEV (reference sequence). CDR3 amino acids: CASSPTRDSYGGYTF. The CDR3 DNA reads TGTGCCAGCAGTCCGACTCGGGACAGCTATGGAGGCTACACCTTC.

CDR3 region: CASSLGGLGTDTQYF. Here the CDR3 DNA reads TGTGCCAGCAGCTTAGGGGGACTAGGAACAGATACGCAGTATTTT. V and J are TRBV7-2 and TRBJ2-3; 8 bases are a match to TRBD2. The CDR3 contains 15 residues. CDR1 SGHTA and CDR2 FQGNSA come from the germline V gene. V lost 1 base and J lost 3; bases outside the gene matches: 3.

This clone was counted a single time. The CDR3 loop is CASSNPGQGDYGYTF. The CDR3 DNA sequence: TGTGCCAGCAGTAATCCGGGACAGGGTGACTATGGCTACACCTTC. This chain links TRBV6-5 with TRBJ1-2; the match to TRBD1 covers 9 bases. This CDR3 region has 15 residues. Germline V gene data show CDR1 as MNHEY and CDR2 as SVGAGI. V lost 5 bases, J lost 3 bases, and 7 bases stayed unmatched.

V and J are TRBV28 and TRBJ2-7; 7 bases are a match to TRBD1. The V gene's germline CDR1 is MDHEN and CDR2 SYDVKM. The trim removed 6 bases at V and 1 base at J, leaving 9 bases unmatched. The CDR3 runs 15 residues. The CDR3 DNA reads as TGTGCCAGCAGACCGTTCACAGGGGCTTCCTACGAGCAGTACTTC. It is translated as CASRPFTGASYEQYF.

The V and J genes are TRBV10-3 and TRBJ2-5; 14 bases are shared with TRBD2. The CDR3 contains 15 residues. Germline V gene sequence: CDR1 ENHRY, CDR2 SYGVKD. Trimming cost V 3 bases and J 4 bases; bases outside gene matches: 1. For the CDR3, the DNA is TGTGCCATCAGTGATGGACTAGCGGGAGGAGAGACCCAGTACTTC. As protein: CAISDGLAGGETQYF.

This chain links TRBV27 with TRBJ1-6; maybe TRBD1 (6 bases). Germline CDR1 is MNHEY and CDR2 is SMNVEV (reference sequence). The CDR3 runs 15 residues. V shed 7 bases and J shed 9 bases, with 19 bases lying between them. CDR3 protein: CASTSGGAAGSPLHF. The CDR3 DNA follows: TGTGCCAGCACCTCCGGGGGGGCGGCGGGTTCACCCCTCCACTTT.

The rearrangement links TRBV5-1 to TRBJ2-1; TRBD2 matches at 8 bases. Germline CDR1 is SGHRS and CDR2 is YFSETQ. J was trimmed by 4 bases and V by 2 bases; bases with no gene match: 14. The CDR3 contains 18 residues. This chain's CDR3 is CASSFGLTGTRGYNEQFF. The CDR3 DNA reads TGCGCCAGCAGCTTTGGACTTACCGGGACTAGGGGATACAATGAGCAGTTCTTC.

This clone has only a few counts. This same CDR3 is encoded by further DNA sequences in the sample. The chain links TRBV30 to TRBJ1-5; tentative D call: TRBD1 (6 bases). The V end was cut by 0 bases, the J end by 7 bases, with 10 bases between. CDR1 and CDR2 from the germline V gene are GTSNPN and SVGIG (reference sequence). The CDR3 spans 13 residues. The CDR3 region is CAWSVQGDQPQHF. The CDR3 nucleotides read TGTGCCTGGAGTGTACAGGGTGACCAGCCCCAGCATTTT.